This T cell receptor beta chain was identified during a study of T cells in Graves' hyperthyroidism and ophthalmopathy. Trimming stripped 4 bases from V and 4 bases from J, with 7 bases between. The V gene's germline CDR1 is SEHNR and CDR2 FQNEAQ (reference sequence). The CDR3 runs 13 residues. Researchers took RNA transcripts and amplified the TCR beta CDR3 regions from them. The study used the HTBI primer set for a first-round RT-PCR of the TCR CDR3. TCRdb itself ran the multiplex PCR reads through MiXCR, one entry per CDR3 protein. The top ten hold about 16% of the sample, which has 500,000 to 650,000 distinct CDR3 sequences, approximately 17% seen once.

V is TRBV7-9 and J is TRBJ2-2; D is undetermined. The specimen was blood. The sequence was obtained from a woman aged 18-30 years with Graves' ophthalmopathy. The CDR3 loop is CASSSLSTGELFF. The CDR3 coding sequence is TGTGCCAGCAGCTCCCTGTCCACCGGGGAGCTGTTTTTT.